The clone carrying this T cell receptor beta chain was picked up a small number of times. The sample originates from a study of cytomegalovirus exposure and HLA in healthy donors. Both 60 Vbeta primers and 13 Jbeta primers went into the PCR. Profiling relied on immunoSEQ multiplex PCR, and the TCRdb table lists in-frame clones only, not all of them. Here the sample spans about 170,000 clones, about 85% being singletons. This cohort consisted of healthy bone marrow donors. The CDR3 runs to 16 residues. Trimming left V 0 bases short and J 7 bases short, with 16 bases between. CDR1 and CDR2 (germline): SGHRS, YFSETQ.

The TCR was taken from a woman aged 45-59 years in good health and CMV-seropositive. The rearrangement joins TRBV5-1 to TRBJ2-2; D is uncertain. Sequencing was performed on PBMCs. The CDR3 DNA sequence: TGCGCCAGCAGCTTGGGTGGAAGGAGTGCTGGCGGGGAGCTGTTTTTT. Protein product: CASSLGGRSAGGELFF.